This entry features one T cell receptor beta chain sequence. Original processing notes: Reference gene primer amplification gave nucleated cell count estimates. Generated by immunoSEQ multiplex PCR, the TCRdb table keeps only in-frame clones and is missing some. Clone size and the V and J calls come from that table; the DNA yielded D and trimming. Of over 150,000 clones listed, about four fifths were seen once; the top ten hold under 3.5%. The sample originates from a study of blood T cell repertoires in COVID-19. Looking at the study overall: Sites in the United States, Italy and Spain provided acute and convalescent COVID-19 samples.

V lost 5 bases and J 0 bases, leaving 5 bases between the germline ends. The CDR3 has 14 residues. Germline V gives CDR1 SGHTA, CDR2 FQGTGA. The receptor comes from a woman of 80 years or more with COVID-19, enrolled during active disease. The chain carries TRBV7-3 and TRBJ2-6; no clear D gene. Sequencing was performed on peripheral blood. This CDR3 is CASSPGSGANVLTF. The CDR3, as DNA: TGTGCCAGCAGCCCCGGCTCTGGGGCCAACGTCCTGACTTTC.